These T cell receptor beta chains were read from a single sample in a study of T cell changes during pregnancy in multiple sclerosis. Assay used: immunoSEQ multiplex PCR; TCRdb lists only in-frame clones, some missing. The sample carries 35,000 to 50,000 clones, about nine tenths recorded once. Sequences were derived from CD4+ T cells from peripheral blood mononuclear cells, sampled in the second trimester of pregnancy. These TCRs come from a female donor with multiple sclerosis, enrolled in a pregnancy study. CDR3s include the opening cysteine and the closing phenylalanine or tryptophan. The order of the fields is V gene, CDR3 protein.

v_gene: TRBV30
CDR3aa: CAWSVGGDQPQHF

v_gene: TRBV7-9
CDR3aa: CASSLKDRGSGNTIYF

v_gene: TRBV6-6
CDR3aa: CASSSPTLVNYGYTF

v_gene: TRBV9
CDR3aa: CASSVGEIGGEYRYEQYF

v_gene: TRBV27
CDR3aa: CASSLWAGTGTYEQYF

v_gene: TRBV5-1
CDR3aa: CASSPGGLARYEQYF

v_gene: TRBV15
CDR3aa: CATSRVAGAAPNEQFF

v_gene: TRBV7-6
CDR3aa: CASSAPREGPGETQYF

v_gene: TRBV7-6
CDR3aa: CASSLNPTSGRAVVNEQFF

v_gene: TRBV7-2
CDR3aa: CASSPLAGTARGDTQYF

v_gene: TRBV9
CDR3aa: CASSVAVKLAGENEQFF

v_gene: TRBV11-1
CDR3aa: CASSFSKDRGLSEQFF

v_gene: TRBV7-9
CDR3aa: CAICPGQGNTEAFF

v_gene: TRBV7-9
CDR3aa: CASSPTGTGRTDTQYF

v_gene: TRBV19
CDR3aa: CASSIGPASGQETQYF

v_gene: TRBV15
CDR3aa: CATGQGGDGYTDTQYF

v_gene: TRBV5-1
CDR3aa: CASREGTMNTEAFF

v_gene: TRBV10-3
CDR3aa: CAIRAQSQQGYTF

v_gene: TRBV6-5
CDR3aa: CASSPRDMTYEQYF

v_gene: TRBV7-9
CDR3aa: CASSVGEETQYF

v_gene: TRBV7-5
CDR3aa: CARSFASYEQYF

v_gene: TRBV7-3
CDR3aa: CASSPHGGEDGYTF

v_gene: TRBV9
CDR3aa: CASSVVQTSGGGEQFF

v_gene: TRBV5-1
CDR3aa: CASRGRESPGANVLTF

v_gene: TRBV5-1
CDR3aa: CASSRPGGDMNEQFF

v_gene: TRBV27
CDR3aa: CASLRTSGAFYNEQFF